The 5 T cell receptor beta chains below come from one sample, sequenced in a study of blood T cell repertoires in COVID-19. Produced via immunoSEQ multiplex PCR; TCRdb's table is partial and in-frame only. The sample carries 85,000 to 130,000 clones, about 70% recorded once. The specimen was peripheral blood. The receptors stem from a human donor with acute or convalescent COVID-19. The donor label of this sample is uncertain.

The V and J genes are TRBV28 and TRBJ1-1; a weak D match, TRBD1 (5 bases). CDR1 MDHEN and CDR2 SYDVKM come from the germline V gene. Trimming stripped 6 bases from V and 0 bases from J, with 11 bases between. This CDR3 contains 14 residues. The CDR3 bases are TGTGCCAGCAGGTCGGGACTCATGAACACTGAAGCTTTCTTT. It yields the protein CASRSGLMNTEAFF.

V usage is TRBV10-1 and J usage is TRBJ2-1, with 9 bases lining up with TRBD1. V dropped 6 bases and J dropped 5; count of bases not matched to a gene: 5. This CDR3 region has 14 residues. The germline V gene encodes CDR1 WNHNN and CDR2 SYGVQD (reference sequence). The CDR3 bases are TGCGCCAGCAGCGGCGGGACAGGGAACAATGAGCAGTTCTTC. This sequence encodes CASSGGTGNNEQFF.

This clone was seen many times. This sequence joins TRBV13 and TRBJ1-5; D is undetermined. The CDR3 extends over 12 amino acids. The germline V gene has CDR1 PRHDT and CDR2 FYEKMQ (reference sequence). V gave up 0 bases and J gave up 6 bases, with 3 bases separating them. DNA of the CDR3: TGTGCCAGCAGCTTAGGCAGTCAGCCCCAGCATTTT. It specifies CASSLGSQPQHF.

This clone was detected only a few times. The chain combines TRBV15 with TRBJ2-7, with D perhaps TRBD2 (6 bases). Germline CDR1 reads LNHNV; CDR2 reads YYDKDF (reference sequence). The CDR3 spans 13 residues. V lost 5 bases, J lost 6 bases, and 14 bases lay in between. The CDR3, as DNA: TGTGCCACCAGCCCCCGACTAGGCGTCGAGCAGTACTTC. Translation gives CATSPRLGVEQYF.

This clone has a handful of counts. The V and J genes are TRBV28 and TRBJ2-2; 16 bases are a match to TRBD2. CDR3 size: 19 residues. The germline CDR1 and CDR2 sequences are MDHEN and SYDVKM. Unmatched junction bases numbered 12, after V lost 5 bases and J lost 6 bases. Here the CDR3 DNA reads TGTGCCAGCAGTCCTTGGGGACTAGCGGGGGGGCCGAGCCCCGGGGAGCTGTTTTTT. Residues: CASSPWGLAGGPSPGELFF.